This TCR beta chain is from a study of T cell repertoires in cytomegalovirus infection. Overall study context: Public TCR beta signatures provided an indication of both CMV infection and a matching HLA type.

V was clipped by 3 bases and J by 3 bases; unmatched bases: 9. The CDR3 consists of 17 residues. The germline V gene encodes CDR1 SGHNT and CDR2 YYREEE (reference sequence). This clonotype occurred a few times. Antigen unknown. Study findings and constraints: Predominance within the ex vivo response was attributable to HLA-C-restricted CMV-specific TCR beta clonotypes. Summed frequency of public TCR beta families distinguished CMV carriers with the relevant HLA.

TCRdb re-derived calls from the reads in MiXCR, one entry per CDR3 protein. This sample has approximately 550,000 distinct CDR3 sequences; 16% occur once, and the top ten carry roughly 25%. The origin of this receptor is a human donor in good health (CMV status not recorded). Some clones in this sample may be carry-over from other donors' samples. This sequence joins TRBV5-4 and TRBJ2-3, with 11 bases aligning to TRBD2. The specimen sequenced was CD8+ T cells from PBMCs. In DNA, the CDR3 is TGTGCCAGCAGCTGGGGCACTAGCGGGAGAGGTACAGATACGCAGTATTTT. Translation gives CASSWGTSGRGTDTQYF.